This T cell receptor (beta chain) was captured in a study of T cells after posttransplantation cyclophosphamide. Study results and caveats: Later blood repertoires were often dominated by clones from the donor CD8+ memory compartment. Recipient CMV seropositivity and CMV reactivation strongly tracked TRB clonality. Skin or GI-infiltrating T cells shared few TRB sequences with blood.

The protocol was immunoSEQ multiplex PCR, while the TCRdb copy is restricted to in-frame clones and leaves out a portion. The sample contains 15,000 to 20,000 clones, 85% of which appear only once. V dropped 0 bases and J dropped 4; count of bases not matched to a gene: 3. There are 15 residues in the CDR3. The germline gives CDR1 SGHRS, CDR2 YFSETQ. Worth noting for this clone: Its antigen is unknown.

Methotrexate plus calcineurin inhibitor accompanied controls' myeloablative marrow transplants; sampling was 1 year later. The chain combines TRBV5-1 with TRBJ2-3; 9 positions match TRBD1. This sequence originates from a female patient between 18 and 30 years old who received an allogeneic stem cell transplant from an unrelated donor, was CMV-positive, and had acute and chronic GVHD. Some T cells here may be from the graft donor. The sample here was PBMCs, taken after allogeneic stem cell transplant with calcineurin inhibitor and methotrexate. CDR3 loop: CASSLGDRDADTQYF. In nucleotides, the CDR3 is TGCGCCAGCAGCTTGGGGGACAGGGATGCAGATACGCAGTATTTT.